This entry is about one T cell receptor beta chain. Its antigen is unknown. No per-base quality is available; no much larger clone lies one base away. The V end gives up 4 bases and the J end 5 bases, leaving 10 bases in the junction not matched to a gene. Measured from the cysteine to the phenylalanine, the CDR3 is 15 residues long. Kept here is only the CDR3 DNA, which spans 45 bases and is read in frame from base 1. The germline V gene (reference sequence) supplies CDR1 MNHEY and CDR2 SMNVEV. The library relied on the immunoSEQ multiplex PCR assay. A mixture of 60 forward primers for TCR Vbeta segments and 13 reverse primers for TCR Jbeta segments was used in the multiplex PCR. A multiplex PCR assay on genomic DNA amplified the CDR3 region of rearranged TCR beta genes. The amplified TCR beta libraries were sequenced on the Illumina HiSeq System as 87-base-pair reads. On the study's bioinformatics: Across the roughly 700 repertoires, a later analysis counted approximately 83 million unique TCR beta chains, 9.5 million to 12 million of which were shared by at least two donors. To remove PCR and sequencing errors, raw reads were error-corrected and collapsed into unique sequences using a nearest-neighbor algorithm that merged closely related sequences. CDR3 sequences were aligned to IMGT reference sequences to assign V, D and J gene segments. For a sequence to be retained, a match of at least six nucleotides was required to both a V gene segment and a J gene segment. Rearrangements were called productive when the CDR3 lacked stop codons and stayed in frame with V and J; all others were non-productive. Following IMGT convention, CDR3 was defined as the stretch from the second conserved V-encoded cysteine up to the conserved J-encoded phenylalanine. The earlier analysis of roughly 590 of the donors excluded sequences that lacked an unambiguous match to a single V gene segment. An earlier analysis of almost 600 of the donors classified V segments as functional when productive rearrangements were above 56.7% and as segregating when the standard deviation between donors was above 5%. A statistical classification framework was built to diagnose cytomegalovirus status from the catalog of TCR beta chain sequences. V and J gene assignment, in a later analysis, came from comparing TCR nucleotide sequences with IMGT/GENE-DB human TR gene sequences. A later analysis assigned CDR3 sequences and most-parsimonious VDJ recombination scenarios with the TCRdist pipeline. In a later analysis, each TCR beta chain was defined by its CDR3 amino acid sequence together with its V-gene family, and reads without a unique V-gene family were excluded. A later analysis removed 592 highly shared, low-generation-probability nucleotide sequences to deal with suspected cross-contamination and a sequencing artifact. For each public chain, a later analysis derived a clonal expansion index from normalized ranks of inferred template counts within each repertoire. In a later analysis, generation probabilities were computed using a VDJ recombination model fitted to out-of-frame rearrangements, and the results were checked against IGoR. In a later analysis, hypergeometric tests were used to score TCR-TCR, TCR-HLA and TCR-CMV co-occurrence, with a repertoire-size bias correction applied to TCR pairs. False discovery rates were estimated in a later analysis by permuting HLA or CMV assignments 20 times. In a later analysis, co-occurring TCRs were grouped using DBSCAN, with TCRdist sequence similarity added in when clustering inside HLA-allele-positive subsets. Repertoires with fewer than 30,000 or more than 120,000 public chains were left out of co-occurrence clustering, as were about five repertoires with anomalous nucleotide sharing. The table was pulled from immuneACCESS by TCRdb, which kept in-frame rearrangements only. Such tables lose some clones; where checked, under half of the loss comes from unresolved V genes, and the rest has no known cause. That table is the source of V, J and clone size, and D and trimming were worked out from the DNA. This sample gives roughly 140,000 clones in total; around 85% of them show up just once. The ten largest clones add up to over 1% of the sample.

This specimen belongs to a study of cytomegalovirus exposure and HLA in healthy donors (dated by TCRdb to 2017 to 2019). About the full investigation: According to an earlier analysis of a few hundred of the donors, 200 million or so T cells yielded some 110 million unique TCR beta sequences and 250 to 350 Gb of sequence data. Typing coverage differed by locus: A, B, C, DRB1 and DQB1 were typed in roughly 620-630 donors, DQA1 in approximately 520, DPA1 in 600 to 610, and DPB1 in about 450. The study was designed to test whether signatures of past pathogen exposure could be identified by cataloging public T cell receptors. Four or five DR-DQ haplotypes were handled as single units for association and clustering because linkage in the cohort was strong. A later genetic analysis used genome-wide SNP genotypes for 398 of the 666 donors, treating that subset as a discovery cohort. Both class I and class II loci were covered by HLA typing, at four-digit resolution. Donor age, sex, ethnicity and CMV serostatus were collected together with the repertoire data. To study patterns of TCR occurrence, a later analysis re-analyzed previously published TCR beta repertoires from 500 to 850 donors and added high-resolution HLA genotyping. Rather than using new phenotypic data, the later analysis identified candidate immune exposures from TCR beta sequences and from how often those sequences occurred across donors. To decide whether each TCR beta V gene segment behaved as functional or pseudogenic, an earlier analysis of approximately 590 of the donors relied on high-throughput TCR beta sequencing. Along with the roughly 670-subject first cohort, a separate validation cohort of 120 different subjects was used. Among 350 to 400 genotyped donors of the cohort, an average of around 240,000 unique TCR beta nucleotide sequences were sequenced per donor, around 20% of them non-productive. Of the 300 to 450 genotyped donors, approximately 80% fell in the genetic ancestry cluster associated with self-reported Caucasian donors. All discovery cohort repertoires had been generated using a single sequencing platform. An early release that covered fewer than 750 HLA-typed donors contained approximately 300 gigabases of sequencing data and 70 million to 100 million unique TCR sequences. Using immunosequencing, the study profiled T cell repertoires from 640 or so subjects and related those repertoires to cytomegalovirus serostatus. The study combined high-throughput TCR immunosequencing, statistical association of individual TCRs with disease status, and machine learning to predict cytomegalovirus infection status. Broad study findings and their caveats: The sequencing pipeline was judged likely to have produced a cluster of highly shared sequence variants as a technical artifact. The study gave a list of some 150 TCR beta chains associated with cytomegalovirus. In an earlier analysis of around 500 of the donors, most TCR beta V segments appeared in productive rearrangements about 90% or about 30% of the time, broadly matching IMGT annotations. Strong co-occurrence of HLA alleles, especially DR and DQ, made assigning TCR associations to individual alleles difficult. This cohort had only TCR beta chains sequenced, and the lack of alpha or paired-chain data limited which features could be detected. A later analysis found that HLA-associated TCR beta chains were more clonally expanded and had lower generation probabilities than equally common non-associated chains. The only immune exposure information available for the cohort was CMV serostatus. An association between a missense DCLRE1C variant and V-gene and J-gene trimming of TCR beta chains was found in a later genetic analysis and replicated in an independent cohort. Linkage disequilibrium might explain the correlated functional status among segregating V segments, but an unknown experimental factor could not be ruled out. A few of the identified cytomegalovirus-associated TCR beta chains were confirmed in vitro to be specific for cytomegalovirus antigens. A later analysis found that most CMV-associated TCR beta chains appeared HLA-restricted, with HLA associations seemingly driven largely by CMV exposure. According to a later analysis, parvovirus B19, influenza, CMV and Epstein-Barr virus appeared linked to several top co-occurrence clusters. Some IMGT-functional V segments, including TRBV6-2 and TRBV6-3, could not be distinguished by the 87-base-pair reads and were therefore excluded. While some public TCRs were present in many individuals, most TCR sequences turned up only very rarely across donors. In a later analysis, around 17,000 TCR beta sequences were associated with specific HLA alleles at a false discovery rate of 0.05. The earlier analysis of a few hundred of the donors excluded around 17 rarely observed V segments, including chromosome 9 orphons, because counts were too low. In both the original and validation cohorts, the classifier was reported to diagnose cytomegalovirus status with high specificity and sensitivity. A further reported finding was that TCR beta sequences accurately predicted the HLA-A and HLA-B alleles for most subjects in the first cohort. It was suggested by the authors that the approach could potentially be generalized to other disease states and immunological phenotypes. HLA typing was unavailable for some donors at each locus, so association tests used only the typed subset. Roughly uniform sequencing depth across donors was assumed in presence/absence analyses, although this assumption may not hold. According to a later analysis, TCR association rates differed among HLA loci, with DRB1 alleles showing the most associated TCRs and HLA-C alleles showing the fewest. Compared with the approximately 700-donor mean, donors in an Asian-associated ancestry cluster had fewer N-insertions in productive TCRs, according to a later genetic analysis.

The cohort comprised fewer than 750 healthy bone marrow donors. Cohort members were all nominally healthy when sampled, although unrecorded immune exposures were likely present. The donor tested CMV seronegative, placing the donor among the approximately 360 seronegative members of the cohort. A peripheral blood sample was provided by each donor, and peripheral blood mononuclear cells were used for TCR beta sequencing. The Qiagen DNeasy Blood Extraction Kit was used to extract genomic DNA from the blood cell samples. The specimen sequenced was PBMCs. This TCR came from a female donor in good health and CMV-seronegative. Rearrangement joined TRBV27 to TRBJ2-7, with 8 bases matching TRBD2. The nucleotide sequence reads TGTGCCAGCAGTTCCCCGGGACTAGGGCTCCACGAGCAGTACTTC. It encodes CASSSPGLGLHEQYF.